Listed here is a single T cell receptor (beta chain). What it binds is unknown. This sample was included in a study of T cell responses to AZD1222 COVID-19 vaccine. The study's findings and limits: Reportedly, nearly half the spike-specific TCRs target unmutated variant regions. Spike-specific TCR breadth and depth both grew after two AZD1222 doses.

CDR1 is LGHDT, CDR2 YNNKEL, per germline (reference sequence). The CDR3 contains 21 residues. V was clipped by 0 bases and J by 7 bases; unmatched bases: 18. The data were produced by immunoSEQ multiplex PCR, yet TCRdb's version contains in-frame clones alone and is incomplete. The sample shows 130,000 or so clones, about 89% of them seen only once. The J gene is TRBJ2-2, the V gene TRBV3-1 (or the pseudogene TRBV3-2), with 12 bases matching TRBD2. This TCR was sampled from an adult in good health. The source was peripheral blood, collected on day 0 of AZD1222 vaccination. In nucleotides, the CDR3 is TGTGCCAGCAGCCAAGATCTCCCCCTAGCGGGGGGGGATTCCCGGGGCGGGGAGCTGTTTTTT. It codes for CASSQDLPLAGGDSRGGELFF.